This TCR beta chain emerged from a study of T-cell reconstitution after alpha-beta-depleted transplantation in children (TCRdb year 2016). Background on the whole study: The study quantitatively tracked T-cell immune reconstitution after TCRalphabeta/CD19-depleted allogeneic hematopoietic cell transplantation in children using TCR repertoire profiling. Broader findings and caveats from the paper: In some patients, high TCRbeta diversity at day 60 was attributed to recipient T cells and intrathymic progenitors that had survived conditioning. Apparently early alphabetaT-cell count recovery about two months after transplant reportedly relied on only several hundred rapidly expanded clones derived from non-depleted graft cells. Over the following months the frequencies of hyperexpanded clones went down, and after one year T-cell counts and TCRbeta diversity were mostly credited to newly produced T cells.

Libraries were made using PCR. The reads were generated on an Illumina HiSeq 2500. TCR libraries were prepared with molecular barcoding, using unique molecular identifiers to normalize TCRbeta repertoire quantification. Through fastp at Q25 and MiXCR, TCRdb rebuilt clones from the public reads, retaining in-frame beta chains. Records with the same CDR3 protein are collapsed into one entry carrying the most frequent genes and DNA. In this sample the table shows approximately 500,000 distinct CDR3 sequences, 8% to 11% of which occur a single time. About 2% of the sample comes from the top ten. CDR1 and CDR2 were assigned from the germline V gene as MDHEN and SYDVKM. From cysteine to phenylalanine, the CDR3 is 13 amino acids long. Left in the record is the CDR3 DNA by itself, 39 bases read in frame from the first base. V gives up 3 bases and J gives up 4 bases, and the segment between their germline ends measures 10 bases.

According to the study, the label for this sample's treatment or condition signals: allogeneic hematopoietic cell transplantation with graft depleted of TCRalphabeta T cells and CD19 B cells. TCRalphabeta/CD19-depleted allogeneic hematopoietic cell grafts were given to the transplant recipients, all of whom were children. This clonotype was seen ten or more times. The antigen it binds to is not known. No qualities accompany the bases; no much larger clone lies one base away. The chain uses TRBV28 and TRBJ2-7, with the D segment possibly TRBD1 or TRBD2, each aligning over 6 bases. Sequencing used PBMCs, obtained before TCRalphabeta/CD19-depleted stem cell transplant. The sequence was obtained from a child aged 2-9 years with inherited bone marrow failure, due to receive a stem cell transplant. The CDR3 here reads CASSFGGWYEQYF. In nucleotide form, the sequence is TGTGCCAGCAGTTTCGGGGGCTGGTACGAGCAGTACTTC.